The 15 T cell receptor beta chains presented below share a single source sample, sequenced in a study of blood T cell repertoires in COVID-19. Sequencing was performed with immunoSEQ multiplex PCR; in TCRdb, only in-frame clones are kept and a portion is missing. The data show about 76,000 clones, over 75% seen once. Specimen: peripheral blood. These receptors were obtained from a man over 45 with active COVID-19.

V is TRBV7-2 and J is TRBJ2-3; 8 bases are shared with TRBD2. This CDR3 is built from 15 residues. Trimming cost V 5 bases and J 0 bases; bases outside gene matches: 4. Looked up from germline, CDR1 is SGHTA and CDR2 is FQGNSA. The CDR3 DNA reads TGTGCCAGCAGCATGACGGGAGGGAGCACAGATACGCAGTATTTT. Its translation is CASSMTGGSTDTQYF.

The J gene is TRBJ2-7, the V gene TRBV7-9; 10 bases match TRBD1. The V and J ends lost 4 bases and 6 bases, in that order; junction bases with no gene match: 9. The CDR3 totals 15 residues. Germline CDR1 is SEHNR and CDR2 is FQNEAQ (reference sequence). CDR3 amino acids: CASSYTGQGGSEQYF. Here the CDR3 DNA reads TGTGCCAGCAGCTACACCGGACAGGGGGGTAGCGAGCAGTACTTC.

The V and J genes are TRBV11-1 and TRBJ1-1; D not resolved. Per germline, CDR1 SGHAT and CDR2 FQDESV (reference sequence). This CDR3 comprises 15 residues. V lost 5 bases and J 1 base, leaving 14 bases between the germline ends. The CDR3 sequence: CASSPRGATNTEAFF. CDR3 sequence (DNA): TGTGCCAGCAGCCCCCGCGGAGCGACGAACACTGAAGCTTTCTTT.

CDR3: CASSPDSRIEKLFF. CDR3 coding DNA: TGTGCCAGCAGCCCGGACAGCCGTATTGAAAAACTGTTTTTT. This chain joins TRBV28 and TRBJ1-4; perhaps TRBD1 as D (6 bases). The CDR3 is made up of 14 amino acids. The germline V gene has CDR1 MDHEN and CDR2 SYDVKM. Deletions cut 6 bases from V and 7 bases from J, with 15 bases between.

The chain employs TRBV24-1 and TRBJ2-5, with a tentative D call TRBD2 (5 bases). Trimming cost V 6 bases and J 1 base, with 14 bases left between them. This CDR3 is built from 15 residues. CDR1 and CDR2 (germline): KGHDR, SFDVKD. Here the CDR3 DNA reads TGTGCCACCAGTACCACTAGAAAATCCCAAGAGACCCAGTACTTC. Translation gives CATSTTRKSQETQYF.

V usage is TRBV5-4 and J usage is TRBJ2-7, with 9 bases matching TRBD2. The CDR3 is made up of 16 amino acids. The germline V gene encodes CDR1 SGHNT and CDR2 YYREEE (reference sequence). After removal of 4 bases from V and 4 bases from J, the junction contained 12 bases not matched to a gene. The CDR3 DNA reads as TGTGCCAGCAGCAGAGATAGCGGGAGCGGAGTGTACGAGCAGTACTTC. Residues: CASSRDSGSGVYEQYF.

J is TRBJ1-6 and V is TRBV7-2; 7 bases are a match to TRBD1. From germline, CDR1 is SGHTA and CDR2 FQGNSA. J gave up 7 bases and V 3 bases, and 6 bases lay outside the gene matches. This CDR3 has 15 residues. The CDR3 sequence is CASSLVPGQNSPLHF. CDR3 sequence (DNA): TGTGCCAGCAGCTTGGTCCCGGGACAGAATTCACCCCTCCACTTT. Supplemented by reference TRBV7-2 and TRBJ1-6, the full variable domain reads GAGVSQSPSNKVTEKGKDVELRCDPISGHTALYWYRQSLGQGLEFLIYFQGNSAPDKSGLPSDRFSAERTGGSVSTLTIQRTQQEDSAVYLCASSLVPGQNSPLHFGNGTRLTVT.

This clone came up a few times. The genes are TRBV5-4 and TRBJ2-1; D uncertain. V shed 5 bases and J shed 5 bases, with 17 bases lying between them. The CDR3 is 15 residues long. The germline V gene has CDR1 SGHNT and CDR2 YYREEE (reference sequence). CDR3 amino acids: CASRVSGAVHNEQFF. The CDR3 DNA reads TGTGCCAGCAGGGTATCGGGTGCCGTCCACAATGAGCAGTTCTTC. The variable domain in full, completed from reference TRBV5-4 and TRBJ2-1, reads ETGVTQSPTHLIKTRGQQVTLRCSSQSGHNTVSWYQQALGQGPQFIFQYYREEENGRGNFPPRFSGLQFPNYSSELNVNALELDDSALYLCASRVSGAVHNEQFFGPGTRLTVL.

This clone appeared once. J is TRBJ1-6 and V is TRBV27, with a possible D match to TRBD1 (6 bases). Per the germline V gene, CDR1 is MNHEY and CDR2 is SMNVEV (reference sequence). The CDR3 spans 16 residues. Between the trimmed V and J ends, which lost 8 bases and 0 bases, there was a span of 14 bases. The CDR3 DNA reads TGTGCCAGCGGGGAGGGACAAAGCTCCTATAATTCACCCCTCCACTTT. The encoded protein is CASGEGQSSYNSPLHF.

This chain links TRBV7-8 with TRBJ2-6, with 12 positions matching TRBD1. CDR3 length equals 18 residues. Germline CDR1 is SGHVS and CDR2 is FQNEAQ. The junction had 9 bases not matched to a gene; V was cut back by 6 bases and J by 3 bases. The CDR3 DNA is TGTGCCAGCAGTTACGCGGGACAGGGGGCGCGTGGGGCCAACGTCCTGACTTTC. Translated, it gives CASSYAGQGARGANVLTF. The full variable domain, rest sourced from reference TRBV7-8 and TRBJ2-6, is GAGVSQSPRYKVAKRGQDVALRCDPISGHVSLFWYQQALGQGPEFLTYFQNEAQLDKSGLPSDRFFAERPEGSVSTLKIQRTQQEDSAVYLCASSYAGQGARGANVLTFGAGSRLTVL.

This clone was seen a single time. This chain uses TRBV27 with TRBJ2-7; D ambiguous. The CDR3 runs 14 residues. CDR1 is MNHEY, CDR2 SMNVEV, per germline (reference sequence). V lost 3 bases to trimming and J lost 2 bases, with 11 bases between them. DNA of the CDR3: TGTGCCAGCAGTTTCGTGGGTAGCACCTACGAGCAGTACTTC. Encoded protein: CASSFVGSTYEQYF.

The rearrangement joins TRBV4-3 to TRBJ2-2, with 8 nucleotides matching TRBD2. The CDR3 sequence is 15 residues long. V dropped 7 bases and J dropped 3; count of bases not matched to a gene: 7. Germline CDR1 and CDR2: LGHNA and YSLEER. Written as DNA, the CDR3 is TGCGCCAGCAAAACCGGACTAGCAGACACCGGGGAGCTGTTTTTT. As protein: CASKTGLADTGELFF.

The rearrangement links TRBV28 to TRBJ1-1; TRBD1 agrees at 8 bases. V trimming: 4 bases; J trimming: 8 bases; junction bases outside the gene matches: 12. CDR3 length equals 15 residues. Germline CDR1 is MDHEN and CDR2 is SYDVKM. The CDR3 coding sequence is TGTGCCAGCAGTTCCTCCGGGACAGGTTTTTCCGAAGCTTTCTTT. Its translation is CASSSSGTGFSEAFF.

This clone was counted a few times. This chain connects TRBV5-4 to TRBJ2-7; 7 bases agree with TRBD1. CDR1 and CDR2 from the germline V gene are SGHNT and YYREEE (reference sequence). The CDR3 length is 13 residues. V shed 9 bases and J 2 bases; nucleotides not matched to a gene: 8. CDR3 residues: CATKGAQTYEQYF. In DNA form, the CDR3 reads TGTGCCACCAAGGGGGCACAAACCTACGAGCAGTACTTC. Using reference TRBV5-4 and TRBJ2-7 for the parts outside the CDR3, the full variable domain is ETGVTQSPTHLIKTRGQQVTLRCSSQSGHNTVSWYQQALGQGPQFIFQYYREEENGRGNFPPRFSGLQFPNYSSELNVNALELDDSALYLCATKGAQTYEQYFGPGTRLTVT.

The rearrangement uses TRBV27 and TRBJ1-1; 9 positions agree with TRBD1. Germline trimming cut 4 bases from V and 3 bases from J; bases unmatched to any gene: 6. CDR1 and CDR2 from the germline V gene are MNHEY and SMNVEV (reference sequence). This CDR3 has 15 residues. The CDR3 is CASSSTGGVDTEAFF. CDR3 sequence (DNA): TGTGCCAGCAGTTCCACAGGGGGCGTCGACACTGAAGCTTTCTTT.